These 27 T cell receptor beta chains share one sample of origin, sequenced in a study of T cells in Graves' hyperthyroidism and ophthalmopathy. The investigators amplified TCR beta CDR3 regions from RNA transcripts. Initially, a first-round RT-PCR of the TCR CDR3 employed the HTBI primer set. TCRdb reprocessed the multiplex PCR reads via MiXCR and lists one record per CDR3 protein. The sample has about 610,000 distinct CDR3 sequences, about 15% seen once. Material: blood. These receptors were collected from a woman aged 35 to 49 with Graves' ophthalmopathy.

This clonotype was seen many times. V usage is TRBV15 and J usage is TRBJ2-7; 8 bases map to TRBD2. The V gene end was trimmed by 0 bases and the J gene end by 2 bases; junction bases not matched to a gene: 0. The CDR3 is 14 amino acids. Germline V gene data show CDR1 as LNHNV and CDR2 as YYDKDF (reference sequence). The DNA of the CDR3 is TGTGCCACCAGCAGAGAAGCGGGAGCCTACGAGCAGTACTTC. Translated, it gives CATSREAGAYEQYF. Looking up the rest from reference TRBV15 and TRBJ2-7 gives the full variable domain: DAMVIQNPRYQVTQFGKPVTLSCSQTLNHNVMYWYQQKSSQAPKLLFHYYDKDFNNEADTPDNFQSRRPNTSFCFLDIRSPGLGDTAMYLCATSREAGAYEQYFGPGTRLTVT.

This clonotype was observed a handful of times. The CDR3 sequence is CASSPVTGGRSTEAFF. CDR3 coding DNA: TGTGCCAGCTCACCAGTAACAGGGGGCCGTAGCACTGAAGCTTTCTTT. The chain employs TRBV18 and TRBJ1-1; TRBD1 aligns across 9 bases. CDR3 size: 16 residues. With 2 bases clipped from V and 4 bases from J, the junction kept 8 bases outside the gene matches. Germline V gene data show CDR1 as KGHSH and CDR2 as LQKENI.

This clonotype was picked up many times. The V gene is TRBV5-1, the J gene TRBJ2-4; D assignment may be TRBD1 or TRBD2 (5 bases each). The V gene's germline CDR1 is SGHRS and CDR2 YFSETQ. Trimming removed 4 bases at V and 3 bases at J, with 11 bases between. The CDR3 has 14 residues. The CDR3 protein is CASSPDGGKNIQYF. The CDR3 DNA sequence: TGCGCCAGCAGCCCCGATGGGGGCAAAAACATTCAGTACTTC.

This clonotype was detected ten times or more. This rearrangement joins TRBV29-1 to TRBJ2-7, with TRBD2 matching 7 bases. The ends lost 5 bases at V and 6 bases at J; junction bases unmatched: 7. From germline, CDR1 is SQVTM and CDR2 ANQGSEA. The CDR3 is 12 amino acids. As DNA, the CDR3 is TGCAGCGTTCAGGTGGCGGGGGTCGAGCAGTACTTC. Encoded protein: CSVQVAGVEQYF.

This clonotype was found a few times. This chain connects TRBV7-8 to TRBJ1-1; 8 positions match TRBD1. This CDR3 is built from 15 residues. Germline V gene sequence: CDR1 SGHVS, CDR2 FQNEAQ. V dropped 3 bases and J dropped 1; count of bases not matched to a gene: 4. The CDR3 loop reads CASSFDRGPNTEAFF. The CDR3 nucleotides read TGTGCCAGCAGCTTCGACAGGGGACCGAACACTGAAGCTTTCTTT.

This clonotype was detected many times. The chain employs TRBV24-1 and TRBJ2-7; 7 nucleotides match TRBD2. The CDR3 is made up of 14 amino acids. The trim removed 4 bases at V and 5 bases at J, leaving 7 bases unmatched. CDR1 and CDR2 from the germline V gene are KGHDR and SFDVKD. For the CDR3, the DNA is TGTGCCACCAGTGACCCAGGCGGGAGAGACGAGCAGTACTTC. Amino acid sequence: CATSDPGGRDEQYF.

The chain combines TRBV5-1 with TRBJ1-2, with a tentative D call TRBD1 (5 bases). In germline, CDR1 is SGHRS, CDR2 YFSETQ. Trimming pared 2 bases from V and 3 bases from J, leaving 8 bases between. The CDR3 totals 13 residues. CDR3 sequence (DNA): TGCGCCAGCAGCTTCGACAGTGACTATGGCTACACCTTC. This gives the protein CASSFDSDYGYTF.

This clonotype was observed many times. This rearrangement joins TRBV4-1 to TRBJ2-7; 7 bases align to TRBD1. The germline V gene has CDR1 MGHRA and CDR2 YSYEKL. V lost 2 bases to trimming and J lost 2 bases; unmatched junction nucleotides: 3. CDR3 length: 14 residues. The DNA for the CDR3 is TGCGCCAGCAGCCAAACGACAGGGACCTACGAGCAGTACTTC. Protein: CASSQTTGTYEQYF.

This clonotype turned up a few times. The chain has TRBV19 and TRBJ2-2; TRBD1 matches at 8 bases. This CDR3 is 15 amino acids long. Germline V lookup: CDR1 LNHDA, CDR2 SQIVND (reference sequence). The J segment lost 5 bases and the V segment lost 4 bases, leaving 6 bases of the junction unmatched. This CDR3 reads CASSTVTGGTGELFF. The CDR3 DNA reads TGTGCCAGTAGTACCGTAACAGGGGGGACCGGGGAGCTGTTTTTT.

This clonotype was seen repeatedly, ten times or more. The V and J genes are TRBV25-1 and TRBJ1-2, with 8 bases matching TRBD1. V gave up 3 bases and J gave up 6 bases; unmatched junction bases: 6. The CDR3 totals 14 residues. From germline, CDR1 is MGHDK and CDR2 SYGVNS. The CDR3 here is CASSDLGQADGYTF. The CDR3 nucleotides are TGTGCCAGCAGTGATTTGGGACAGGCGGATGGCTACACCTTC.

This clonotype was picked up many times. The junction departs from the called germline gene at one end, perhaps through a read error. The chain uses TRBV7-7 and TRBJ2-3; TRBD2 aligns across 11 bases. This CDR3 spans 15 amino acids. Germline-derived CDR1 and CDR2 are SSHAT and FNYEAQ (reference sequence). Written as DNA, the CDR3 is TGTGCTAGCAGCTTAGGTGCTAGCGGGAGGGATACGCAGTATTTT. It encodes CASSLGASGRDTQYF. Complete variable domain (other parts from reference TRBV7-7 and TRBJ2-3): GAGVSQSPRYKVTKRGQDVTLRCDPISSHATLYWYQQALGQGPEFLTYFNYEAQPDKSGLPSDRFSAERPEGSISTLTIQRTEQRDSAMYRCASSLGASGRDTQYFGPGTRLTVL.

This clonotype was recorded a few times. The CDR3 protein is CASKKVPGGGDSNEQYF. CDR3 DNA: TGTGCCAGCAAGAAGGTGCCCGGAGGGGGAGATAGCAACGAGCAGTACTTC. The chain joins TRBV6-1 to TRBJ2-7, with D possibly being TRBD1 or TRBD2 (6 bases each). The length of the CDR3 is 17 residues. Trimming shortened V by 7 bases and J by 5 bases, and 27 bases separated the two germline ends. The germline V gene encodes CDR1 MNHNS and CDR2 SASEGT.

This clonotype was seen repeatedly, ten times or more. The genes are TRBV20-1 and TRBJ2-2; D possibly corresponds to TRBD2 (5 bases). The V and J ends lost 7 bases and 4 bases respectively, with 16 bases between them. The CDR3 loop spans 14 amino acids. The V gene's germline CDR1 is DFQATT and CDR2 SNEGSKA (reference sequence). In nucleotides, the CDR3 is TGCAGTGTCGAGACCCCCGGGGTCACCGGGGAGCTGTTTTTT. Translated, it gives CSVETPGVTGELFF.

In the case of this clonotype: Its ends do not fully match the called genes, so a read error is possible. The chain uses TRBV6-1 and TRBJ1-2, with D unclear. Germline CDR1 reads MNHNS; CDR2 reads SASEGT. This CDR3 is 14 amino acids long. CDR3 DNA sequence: TGTGCCAGCAGGGAAGACGACCGCCTCTATGGCTACACCTTC. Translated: CASREDDRLYGYTF.

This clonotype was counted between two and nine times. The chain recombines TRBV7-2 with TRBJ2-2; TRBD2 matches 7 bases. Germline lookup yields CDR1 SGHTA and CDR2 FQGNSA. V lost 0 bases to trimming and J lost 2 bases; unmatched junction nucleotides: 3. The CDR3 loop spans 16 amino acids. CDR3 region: CASSLAGTKNTGELFF. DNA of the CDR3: TGTGCCAGCAGCTTAGCTGGGACTAAAAACACCGGGGAGCTGTTTTTT.

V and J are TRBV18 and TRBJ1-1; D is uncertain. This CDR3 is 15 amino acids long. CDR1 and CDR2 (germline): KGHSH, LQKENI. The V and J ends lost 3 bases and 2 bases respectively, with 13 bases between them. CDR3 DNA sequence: TGTGCCAGCTCACCGAGGAGAAATCGTAACACTGAAGCTTTCTTT. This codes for CASSPRRNRNTEAFF.

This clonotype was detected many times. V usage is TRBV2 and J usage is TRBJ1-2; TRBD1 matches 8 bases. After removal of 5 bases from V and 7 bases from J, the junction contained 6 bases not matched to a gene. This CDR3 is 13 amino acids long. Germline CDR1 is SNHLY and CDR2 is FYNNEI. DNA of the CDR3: TGTGCCAGCAGTAAGGACAGGGAGGGTGGCTACACCTTC. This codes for CASSKDREGGYTF.

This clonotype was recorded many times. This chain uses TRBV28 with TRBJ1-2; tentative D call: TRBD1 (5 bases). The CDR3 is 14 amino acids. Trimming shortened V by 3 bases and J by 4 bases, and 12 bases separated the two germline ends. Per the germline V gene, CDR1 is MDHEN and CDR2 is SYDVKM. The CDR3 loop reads CASSFGGRIYGYTF. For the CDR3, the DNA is TGTGCCAGCAGTTTCGGGGGGAGAATCTATGGCTACACCTTC.

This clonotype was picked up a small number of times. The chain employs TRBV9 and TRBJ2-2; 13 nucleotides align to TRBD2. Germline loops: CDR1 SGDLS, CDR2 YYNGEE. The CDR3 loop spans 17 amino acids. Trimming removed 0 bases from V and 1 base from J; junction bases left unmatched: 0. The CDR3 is CASSVGLAGGNTGELFF. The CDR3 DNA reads TGTGCCAGCAGCGTAGGACTAGCGGGAGGGAACACCGGGGAGCTGTTTTTT.

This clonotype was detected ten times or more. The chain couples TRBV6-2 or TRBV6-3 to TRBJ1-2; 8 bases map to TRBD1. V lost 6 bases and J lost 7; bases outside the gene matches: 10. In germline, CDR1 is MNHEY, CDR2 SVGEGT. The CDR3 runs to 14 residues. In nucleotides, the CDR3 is TGTGCCAGCAGCAGCTTCAGGGGGCATAGTGGCTACACCTTC. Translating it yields CASSSFRGHSGYTF.

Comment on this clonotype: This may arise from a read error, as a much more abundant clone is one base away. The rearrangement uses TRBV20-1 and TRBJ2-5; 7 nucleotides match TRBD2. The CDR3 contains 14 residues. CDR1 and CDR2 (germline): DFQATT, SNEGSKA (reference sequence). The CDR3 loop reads CSTRGGGGLETQYF. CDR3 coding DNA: TGCAGTACTAGAGGTGGGGGGGGGTTGGAGACCCAGTACTTC.

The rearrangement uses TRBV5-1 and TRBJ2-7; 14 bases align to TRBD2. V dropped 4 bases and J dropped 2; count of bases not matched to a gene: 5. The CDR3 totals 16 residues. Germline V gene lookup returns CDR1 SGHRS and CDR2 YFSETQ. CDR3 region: CASSTGTSGRTYEQYF. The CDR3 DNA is TGCGCCAGCAGCACCGGGACTAGCGGGAGAACCTACGAGCAGTACTTC.

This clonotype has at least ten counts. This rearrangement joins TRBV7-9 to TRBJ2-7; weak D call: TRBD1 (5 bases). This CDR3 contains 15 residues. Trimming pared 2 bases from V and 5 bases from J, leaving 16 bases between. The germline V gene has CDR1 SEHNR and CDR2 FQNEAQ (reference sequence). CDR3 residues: CASSLRRPGFHEQYF. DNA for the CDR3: TGTGCCAGCAGCTTAAGGCGCCCAGGGTTCCACGAGCAGTACTTC.

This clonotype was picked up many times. This CDR3 is CSARAVGAGGRKNIQYF. Here the CDR3 DNA reads TGCAGTGCTAGGGCCGTCGGGGCGGGAGGGCGCAAAAACATTCAGTACTTC. This sequence joins TRBV20-1 and TRBJ2-4; 9 nucleotides match TRBD2. The CDR3 has 17 residues. With V trimmed by 3 bases and J by 3 bases, 12 bases remained unmatched. Germline CDR1 and CDR2: DFQATT and SNEGSKA (reference sequence).

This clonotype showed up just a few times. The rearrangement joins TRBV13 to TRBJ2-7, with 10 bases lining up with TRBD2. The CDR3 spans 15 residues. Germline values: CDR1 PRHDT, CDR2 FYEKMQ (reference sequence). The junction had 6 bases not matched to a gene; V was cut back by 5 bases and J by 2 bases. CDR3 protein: CASSEGLALTYEQYF. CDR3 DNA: TGTGCCAGCAGCGAGGGACTAGCGCTTACCTACGAGCAGTACTTC.

CDR3 sequence (DNA): TGTGCCAGCAGCCTAGCGAGGGCGGGAGGAGACGAGCAGTACTTC. This sequence encodes CASSLARAGGDEQYF. The chain joins TRBV3-1 to TRBJ2-7; 8 bases are a match to TRBD2. Germline CDR1 is LGHDT and CDR2 is YNNKEL (reference sequence). The CDR3 is 15 amino acids. J lost 5 bases, V lost 4 bases, and 10 bases had no gene match.

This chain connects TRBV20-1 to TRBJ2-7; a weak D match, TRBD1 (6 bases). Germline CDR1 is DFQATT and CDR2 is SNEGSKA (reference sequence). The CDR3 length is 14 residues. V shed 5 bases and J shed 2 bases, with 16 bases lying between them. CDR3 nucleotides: TGCAGTGCTGCCGGGACACTTAATACCTACGAGCAGTACTTC. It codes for CSAAGTLNTYEQYF.